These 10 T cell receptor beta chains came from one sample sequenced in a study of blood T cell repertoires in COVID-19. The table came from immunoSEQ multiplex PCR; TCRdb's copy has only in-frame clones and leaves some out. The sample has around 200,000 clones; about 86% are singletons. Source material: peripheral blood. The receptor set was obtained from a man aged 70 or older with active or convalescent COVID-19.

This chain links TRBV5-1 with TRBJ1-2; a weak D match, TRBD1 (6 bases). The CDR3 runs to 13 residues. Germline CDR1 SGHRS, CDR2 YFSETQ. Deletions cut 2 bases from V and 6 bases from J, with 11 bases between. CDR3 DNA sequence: TGCGCCAGCAGCTTACAGGGAGAAAATGGCTACACCTTC. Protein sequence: CASSLQGENGYTF.

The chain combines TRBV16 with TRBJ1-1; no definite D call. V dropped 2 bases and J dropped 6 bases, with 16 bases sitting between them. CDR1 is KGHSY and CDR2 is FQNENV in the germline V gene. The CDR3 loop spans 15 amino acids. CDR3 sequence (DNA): TGTGCCAGCAGCCAACCCGGGAAACGGGCCTCTGAAGCTTTCTTT. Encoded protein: CASSQPGKRASEAFF.

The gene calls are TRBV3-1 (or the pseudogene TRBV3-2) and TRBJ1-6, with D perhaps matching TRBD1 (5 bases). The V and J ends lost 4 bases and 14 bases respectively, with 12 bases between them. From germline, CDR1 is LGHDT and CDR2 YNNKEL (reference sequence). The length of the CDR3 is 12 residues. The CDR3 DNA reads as TGTGCCAGCAGCCGGGGCCGGAAAACCCTCCACTTT. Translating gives CASSRGRKTLHF.

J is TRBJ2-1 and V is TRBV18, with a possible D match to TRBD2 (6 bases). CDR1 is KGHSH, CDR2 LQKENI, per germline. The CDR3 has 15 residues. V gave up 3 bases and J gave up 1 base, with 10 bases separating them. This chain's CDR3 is CASSPRGESYNEQFF. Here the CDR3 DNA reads TGTGCCAGCTCACCCCGCGGGGAATCCTACAATGAGCAGTTCTTC.

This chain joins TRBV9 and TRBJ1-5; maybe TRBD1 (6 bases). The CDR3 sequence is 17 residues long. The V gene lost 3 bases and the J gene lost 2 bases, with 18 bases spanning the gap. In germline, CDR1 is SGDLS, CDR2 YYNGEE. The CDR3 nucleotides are TGTGCCAGCAGCGCATCCGACACAGGGTTTGGCAATCAGCCCCAGCATTTT. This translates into CASSASDTGFGNQPQHF.

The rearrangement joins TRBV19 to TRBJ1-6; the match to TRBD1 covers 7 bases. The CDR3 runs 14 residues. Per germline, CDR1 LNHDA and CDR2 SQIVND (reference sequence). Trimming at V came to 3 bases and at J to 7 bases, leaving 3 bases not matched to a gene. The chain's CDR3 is CASSMPQGNSPLHF. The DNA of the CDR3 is TGTGCCAGTAGTATGCCACAGGGGAATTCACCCCTCCACTTT.

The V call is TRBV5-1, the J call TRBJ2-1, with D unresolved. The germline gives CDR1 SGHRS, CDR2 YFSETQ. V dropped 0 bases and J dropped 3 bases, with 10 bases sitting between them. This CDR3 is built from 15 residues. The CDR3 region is CASSLVGAGYNEQFF. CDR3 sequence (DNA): TGCGCCAGCAGCTTGGTGGGCGCCGGCTACAATGAGCAGTTCTTC.

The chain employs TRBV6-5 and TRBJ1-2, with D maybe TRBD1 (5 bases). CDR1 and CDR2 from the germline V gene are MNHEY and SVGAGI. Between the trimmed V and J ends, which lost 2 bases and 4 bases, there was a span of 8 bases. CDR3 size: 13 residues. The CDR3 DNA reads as TGTGCCAGCAGTTACAGCCAGGGCTATGGCTACACCTTC. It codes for CASSYSQGYGYTF.

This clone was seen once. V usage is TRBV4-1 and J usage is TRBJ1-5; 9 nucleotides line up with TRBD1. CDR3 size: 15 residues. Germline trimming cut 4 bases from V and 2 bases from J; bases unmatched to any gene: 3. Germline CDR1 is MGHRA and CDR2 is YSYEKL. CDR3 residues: CASSRTGDGNQPQHF. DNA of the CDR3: TGCGCCAGCAGCCGGACAGGGGATGGCAATCAGCCCCAGCATTTT.

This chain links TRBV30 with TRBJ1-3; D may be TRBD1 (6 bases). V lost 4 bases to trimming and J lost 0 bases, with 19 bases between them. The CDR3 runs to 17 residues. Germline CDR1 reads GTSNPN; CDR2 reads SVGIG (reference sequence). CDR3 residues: CAWKGGGSRSSGNTIYF. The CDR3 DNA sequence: TGTGCCTGGAAAGGGGGGGGCAGCCGTAGCTCTGGAAACACCATATATTTT. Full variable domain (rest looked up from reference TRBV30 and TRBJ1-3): SQTIHQWPATLVQPVGSPLSLECTVEGTSNPNLYWYRQAAGRGLQLLFYSVGIGQISSEVPQNLSASRPQDRQFILSSKKLLLSDSGFYLCAWKGGGSRSSGNTIYFGEGSWLTVV.